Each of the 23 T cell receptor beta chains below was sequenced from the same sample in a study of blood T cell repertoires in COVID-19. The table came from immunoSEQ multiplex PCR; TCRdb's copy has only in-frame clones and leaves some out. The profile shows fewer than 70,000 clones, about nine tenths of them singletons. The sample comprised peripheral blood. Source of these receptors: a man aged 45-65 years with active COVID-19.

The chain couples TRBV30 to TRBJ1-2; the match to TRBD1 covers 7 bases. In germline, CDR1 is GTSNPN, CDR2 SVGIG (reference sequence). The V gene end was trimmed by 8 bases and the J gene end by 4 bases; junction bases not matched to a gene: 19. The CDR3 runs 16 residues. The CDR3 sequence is CAGNLRQGSGIYGYTF. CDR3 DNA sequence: TGTGCCGGCAATCTTCGACAGGGAAGCGGAATCTATGGCTACACCTTC.

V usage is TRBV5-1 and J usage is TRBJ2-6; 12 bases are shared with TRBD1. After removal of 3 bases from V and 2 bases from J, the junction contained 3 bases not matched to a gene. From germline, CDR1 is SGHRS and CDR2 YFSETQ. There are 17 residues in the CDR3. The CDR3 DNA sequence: TGCGCCAGCAGCTGGGGGACAGGGGGCGCTGGGGCCAACGTCCTGACTTTC. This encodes CASSWGTGGAGANVLTF.

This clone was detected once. CDR3 in amino acids: CASSLTSGRLYEQYF. The CDR3, as DNA: TGTGCCAGCAGTTTAACTAGCGGGAGGCTCTACGAGCAGTACTTC. This chain joins TRBV28 and TRBJ2-7; 12 bases line up with TRBD2. Germline trimming cut 2 bases from V and 3 bases from J; bases unmatched to any gene: 2. Germline V CDR1 and CDR2: MDHEN, SYDVKM. The CDR3 contains 15 residues.

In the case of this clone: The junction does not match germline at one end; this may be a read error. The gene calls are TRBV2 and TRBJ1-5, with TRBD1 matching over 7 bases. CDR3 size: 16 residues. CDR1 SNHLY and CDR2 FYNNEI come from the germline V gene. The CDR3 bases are TGTGCCAGCAGCGAAGGGGGCGCCCCAGGGGATCAGCCCCAGCATTTT. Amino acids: CASSEGGAPGDQPQHF. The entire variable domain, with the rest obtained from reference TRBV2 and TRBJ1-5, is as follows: EPEVTQTPSHQVTQMGQEVILRCVPISNHLYFYWYRQILGQKVEFLVSFYNNEISEKSEIFDDQFSVERPDGSNFTLKIRSTKLEDSAMYFCASSEGGAPGDQPQHFGDGTRLSIL.

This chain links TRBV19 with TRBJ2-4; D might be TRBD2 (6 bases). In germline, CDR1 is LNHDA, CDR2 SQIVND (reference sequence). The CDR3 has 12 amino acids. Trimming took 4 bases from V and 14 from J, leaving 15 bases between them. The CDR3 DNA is TGTGCCAGTAGTACCCTCACTGGGGGGAAGTACTTC. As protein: CASSTLTGGKYF. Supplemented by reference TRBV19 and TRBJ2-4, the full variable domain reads DGGITQSPKYLFRKEGQNVTLSCEQNLNHDAMYWYRQDPGQGLRLIYYSQIVNDFQKGDIAEGYSVSREKKESFPLTVTSAQKNPTAFYLCASSTLTGGKYFGAGTRLSVL.

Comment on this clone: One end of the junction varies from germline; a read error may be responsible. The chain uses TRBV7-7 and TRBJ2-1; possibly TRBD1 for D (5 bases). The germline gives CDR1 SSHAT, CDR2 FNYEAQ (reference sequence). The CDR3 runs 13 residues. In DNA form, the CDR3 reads TGTGCTAGCAGCCTCGGACAAGACAATGAGCAGTTCTTC. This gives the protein CASSLGQDNEQFF.

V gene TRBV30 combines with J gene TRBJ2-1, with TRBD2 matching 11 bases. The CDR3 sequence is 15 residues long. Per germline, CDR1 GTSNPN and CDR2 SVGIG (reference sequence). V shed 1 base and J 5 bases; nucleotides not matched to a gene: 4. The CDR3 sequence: CAWSGLAGINNEQFF. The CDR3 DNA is TGTGCCTGGAGTGGACTAGCGGGAATTAACAATGAGCAGTTCTTC.

In DNA, the CDR3 is TGTGCCAGCAGTCCGGGACAGGGCCATGAGCAGTTCTTC. Protein sequence: CASSPGQGHEQFF. The chain uses TRBV12-3 or TRBV12-4 and TRBJ2-1; 9 bases agree with TRBD1. CDR3 length: 13 amino acids. The V gene end was trimmed by 5 bases and the J gene end by 8 bases; junction bases not matched to a gene: 4.

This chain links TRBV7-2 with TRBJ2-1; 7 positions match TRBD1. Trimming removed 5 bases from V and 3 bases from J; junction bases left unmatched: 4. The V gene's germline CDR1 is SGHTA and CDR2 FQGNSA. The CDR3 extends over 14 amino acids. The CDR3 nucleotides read TGTGCCAGCAGCCCTAGGACAGGCTACAATGAGCAGTTCTTC. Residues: CASSPRTGYNEQFF.

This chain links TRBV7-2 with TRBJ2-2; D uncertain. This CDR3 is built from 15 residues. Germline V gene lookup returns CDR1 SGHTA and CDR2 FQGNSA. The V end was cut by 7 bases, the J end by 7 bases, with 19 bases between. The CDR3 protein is CASTQTASTFGELFF. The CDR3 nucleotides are TGTGCCAGCACCCAAACAGCCTCGACGTTCGGGGAGCTGTTTTTT.

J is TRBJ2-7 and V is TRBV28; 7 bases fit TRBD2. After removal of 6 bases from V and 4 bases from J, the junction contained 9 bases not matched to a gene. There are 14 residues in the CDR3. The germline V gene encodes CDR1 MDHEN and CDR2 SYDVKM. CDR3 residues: CASSRSRGEYEQYF. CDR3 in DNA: TGTGCCAGCAGCCGTTCCCGGGGGGAGTACGAGCAGTACTTC.

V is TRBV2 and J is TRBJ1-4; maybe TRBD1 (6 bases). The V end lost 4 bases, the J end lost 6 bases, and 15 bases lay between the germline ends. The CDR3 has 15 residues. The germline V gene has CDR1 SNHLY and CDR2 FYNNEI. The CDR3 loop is CASSVVSTGDEKLFF. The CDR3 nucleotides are TGTGCCAGCAGTGTTGTCTCGACAGGTGATGAAAAACTGTTTTTT. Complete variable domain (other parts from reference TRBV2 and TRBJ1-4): EPEVTQTPSHQVTQMGQEVILRCVPISNHLYFYWYRQILGQKVEFLVSFYNNEISEKSEIFDDQFSVERPDGSNFTLKIRSTKLEDSAMYFCASSVVSTGDEKLFFGSGTQLSVL.

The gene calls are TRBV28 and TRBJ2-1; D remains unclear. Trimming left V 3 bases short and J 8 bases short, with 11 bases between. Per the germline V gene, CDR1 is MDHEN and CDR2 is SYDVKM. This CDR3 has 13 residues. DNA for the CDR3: TGTGCCAGCAGTTTGCAAGAATGGCATGAGCAGTTCTTC. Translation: CASSLQEWHEQFF.

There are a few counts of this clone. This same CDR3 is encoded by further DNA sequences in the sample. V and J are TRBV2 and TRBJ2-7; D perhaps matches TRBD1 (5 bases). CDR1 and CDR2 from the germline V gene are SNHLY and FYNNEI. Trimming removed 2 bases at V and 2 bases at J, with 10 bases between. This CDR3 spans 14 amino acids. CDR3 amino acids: CASSERRGPYEQYF. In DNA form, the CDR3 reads TGTGCCAGCAGTGAACGTAGGGGCCCCTACGAGCAGTACTTC.

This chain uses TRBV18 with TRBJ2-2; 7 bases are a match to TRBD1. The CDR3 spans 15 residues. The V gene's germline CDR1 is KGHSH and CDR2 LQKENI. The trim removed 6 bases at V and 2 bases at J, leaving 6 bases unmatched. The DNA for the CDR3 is TGTGCCAGCTCTCTGGGACAGTCAAACACCGGGGAGCTGTTTTTT. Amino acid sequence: CASSLGQSNTGELFF. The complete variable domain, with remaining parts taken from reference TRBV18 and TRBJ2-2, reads NAGVMQNPRHLVRRRGQEARLRCSPMKGHSHVYWYRQLPEEGLKFMVYLQKENIIDESGMPKERFSAEFPKEGPSILRIQQVVRGDSAAYFCASSLGQSNTGELFFGEGSRLTVL.

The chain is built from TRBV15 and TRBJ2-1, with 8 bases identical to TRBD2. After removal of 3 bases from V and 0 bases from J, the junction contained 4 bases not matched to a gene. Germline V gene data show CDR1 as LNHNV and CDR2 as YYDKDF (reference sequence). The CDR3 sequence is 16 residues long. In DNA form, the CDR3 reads TGTGCCACCAGCAGCCGCGGGGGGCGCTCCTACAATGAGCAGTTCTTC. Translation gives CATSSRGGRSYNEQFF.

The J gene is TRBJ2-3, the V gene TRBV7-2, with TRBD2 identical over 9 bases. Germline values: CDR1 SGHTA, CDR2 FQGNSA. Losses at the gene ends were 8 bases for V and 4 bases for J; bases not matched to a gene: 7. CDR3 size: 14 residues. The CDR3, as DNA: TGTGCCAGCGGTGGCGGGAGGGCGGCAGATACGCAGTATTTT. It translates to CASGGGRAADTQYF.

The DNA for the CDR3 is TGTGCCAGCAGCCCCTTGCGGGAGCTTGGCGAGCAGTACTTC. Its translation is CASSPLRELGEQYF. V gene TRBV7-9 combines with J gene TRBJ2-7; 7 nucleotides line up with TRBD2. The CDR3 extends over 14 amino acids. The junction had 10 bases not matched to a gene; V was cut back by 5 bases and J by 6 bases. Germline V gives CDR1 SEHNR, CDR2 FQNEAQ (reference sequence). Full variable domain (rest looked up from reference TRBV7-9 and TRBJ2-7): DTGVSQNPRHKITKRGQNVTFRCDPISEHNRLYWYRQTLGQGPEFLTYFQNEAQLEKSRLLSDRFSAERPKGSFSTLEIQRTEQGDSAMYLCASSPLRELGEQYFGPGTRLTVT.

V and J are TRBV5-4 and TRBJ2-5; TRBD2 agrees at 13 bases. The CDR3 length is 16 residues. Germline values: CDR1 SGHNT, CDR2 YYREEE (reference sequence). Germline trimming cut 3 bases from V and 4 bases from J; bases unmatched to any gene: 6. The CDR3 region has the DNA TGTGCCAGCAGCTCGGGGACTAGCGGGACGGGAGAGACCCAGTACTTC. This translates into CASSSGTSGTGETQYF.

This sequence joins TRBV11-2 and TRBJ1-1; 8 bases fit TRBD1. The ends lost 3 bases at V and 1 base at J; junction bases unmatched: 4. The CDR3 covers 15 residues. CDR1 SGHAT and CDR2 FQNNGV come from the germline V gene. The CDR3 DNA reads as TGTGCCAGCAGCTTCACCGGGACAGGGAACACTGAAGCTTTCTTT. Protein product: CASSFTGTGNTEAFF.

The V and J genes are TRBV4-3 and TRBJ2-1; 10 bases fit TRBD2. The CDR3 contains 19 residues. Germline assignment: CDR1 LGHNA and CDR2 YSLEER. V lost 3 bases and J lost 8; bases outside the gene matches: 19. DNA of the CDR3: TGCGCCAGCAGCCAGTCGGGGCTAGCGGGAGACGGGGGCAGAGATGAGCAGTTCTTC. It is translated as CASSQSGLAGDGGRDEQFF.

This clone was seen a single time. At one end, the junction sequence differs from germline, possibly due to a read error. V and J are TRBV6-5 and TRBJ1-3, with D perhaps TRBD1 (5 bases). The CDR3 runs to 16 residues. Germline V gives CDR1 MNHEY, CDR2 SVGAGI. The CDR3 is CANSYSVTGSGNTIYF. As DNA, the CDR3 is TGTGCCAACAGTTACTCGGTAACAGGCTCTGGAAACACCATATATTTT.

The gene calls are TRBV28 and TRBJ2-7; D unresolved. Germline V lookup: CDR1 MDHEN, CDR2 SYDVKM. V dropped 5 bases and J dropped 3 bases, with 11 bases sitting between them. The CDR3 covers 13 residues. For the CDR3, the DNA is TGTGCCAGCAGTCCTATTTCGGGCTACGAGCAGTACTTC. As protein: CASSPISGYEQYF.